This T cell receptor (beta chain) is from a study of metastatic and nonmetastatic thyroid tumors. Study as a whole: Comparative analysis of repertoires was undertaken across blood and tumor or nodule tissue obtained from malignant and benign thyroid patients.

This clone was observed a handful of times. A much more abundant neighbour one base away suggests this may be a read error. TCRdb re-called clones from the PCR reads using MiXCR. The data contain roughly 89,000 clones, around an eighth of them singletons. V dropped 6 bases and J dropped 8 bases, with 13 bases sitting between them. The germline V gene has CDR1 SNHLY and CDR2 FYNNEI. This CDR3 region has 13 residues. Every patient underwent thyroid surgery untreated. The sequence came from a female donor with papillary thyroid cancer or a benign thyroid nodule (not recorded which). Some clones in this sample may be carry-over from other donors' samples. This sequence joins TRBV2 and TRBJ1-4; TRBD1 is a possible D gene (6 bases). The sequencing input was tumor tissue. The CDR3 is CASRVDSEEKLFF. DNA for the CDR3: TGTGCCAGCAGAGTGGACAGTGAAGAAAAACTGTTTTTT. The complete variable domain, with remaining parts taken from reference TRBV2 and TRBJ1-4, reads EPEVTQTPSHQVTQMGQEVILRCVPISNHLYFYWYRQILGQKVEFLVSFYNNEISEKSEIFDDQFSVERPDGSNFTLKIRSTKLEDSAMYFCASRVDSEEKLFFGSGTQLSVL.